This paragraph reports one T cell receptor (beta chain). The antigen remains undetermined. The germline V gene encodes CDR1 LNHDA and CDR2 SQIVND (reference sequence). V gave up 6 bases and J gave up 8 bases, with 20 bases separating them. This CDR3 region has 15 residues. The data belong to a study of T-cell memory formation after mild COVID-19. Study conclusions and caveats: Later expanders leaned CD4+, whereas day 15 to 85 contracting clones were balanced CD4/CD8. CD4+ contracting clones lay mainly in CM and EM, CD8+ ones in EMRA.

5'RACE, which relied on constant-segment primers, yielded TCR alpha and TCR beta cDNA libraries carrying sample barcodes and UMIs. TCRdb reanalysed the 5' RACE reads using MiXCR and keeps one entry per CDR3 protein. The table lists 85,000 to 120,000 distinct CDR3 sequences, around 12% of them singletons. The chain links TRBV19 to TRBJ2-1, with D tentatively TRBD2 (5 bases). The clonotype originates from an adult woman who had mild COVID-19 (a few samples of this study predate the infection). Cell type and time point are not known. Sequencing was performed on PBMCs or a T cell subset sorted from them (not recorded which). The CDR3 loop is CASREVGSLGDEQFF. The DNA of the CDR3 is TGTGCCAGTAGGGAAGTAGGGTCACTCGGGGATGAGCAGTTCTTC.